This T cell receptor beta chain was captured by sequencing in a study of T cells in localized non-small cell lung cancer. The study's findings and limits: Heterogeneity cannot be ruled out, as sequencing used one tumor region only.

The repertoire was sequenced with immunoSEQ multiplex PCR; TCRdb's copy has only in-frame clones and lacks some. This sample has under 95,000 clones; around 84% occur once, and the top ten carry 7.5% to 10%. As concerns this clone: The antigen is not known.

Germline lookup yields CDR1 MNHNY and CDR2 SVGAGI (reference sequence). V lost 5 bases and J lost 7; bases outside the gene matches: 10. This CDR3 spans 15 amino acids. The clonotype originates from a female donor of 60 years or more with stage I lung adenocarcinoma. J is TRBJ1-1 and V is TRBV6-6, with 10 positions matching TRBD1. The specimen comprised peripheral blood, sampled before any cancer treatment. The CDR3 region is CASSGRDRGSVEAFF. In DNA, the CDR3 is TGTGCCAGCAGTGGAAGGGACAGGGGCTCCGTTGAAGCTTTCTTT.